A selection of T cell receptor beta chains follows, all from one sample in a study of T cells after yellow fever vaccination. TCRdb ran MiXCR on the 5' RACE reads and lists one entry per CDR3 protein. The data contain about 320,000 distinct CDR3 sequences, about 10% of them singletons. The sample consisted of CD4+ T cells sorted from PBMCs, taken 45 days after the yellow fever booster vaccination. The source is a man between 18 and 35 years old who received the YFV17D yellow fever vaccine. Each CDR3 is given without its conserved first and last residue.

CDR3	length	V	J
ASSSQPQGTGELF	13	TRBV5-1	TRBJ2-2
ASSLYGISNQPQH	13	TRBV5-6	TRBJ1-5
SAREGQAGTDTQY	13	TRBV20-1	TRBJ2-3
ASNRGEAVEQY	11	TRBV6-2/TRBV6-3	TRBJ2-7
ASSKGQGIDTQY	12	TRBV21-1	TRBJ2-3
ASLDVGGTNEQY	12	TRBV6-5	TRBJ2-7
ASSLSGTTGELF	12	TRBV7-3	TRBJ2-2
AWSVGLLQETQY	12	TRBV30	TRBJ2-5
SVHRLNPDTQY	11	TRBV29-1	TRBJ2-3
ASSLLAGAGQETQY	14	TRBV7-8	TRBJ2-5
ASSPRGDYNEQF	12	TRBV11-3	TRBJ2-1
ASSLYSERGAF	11	TRBV12-3/TRBV12-4	TRBJ1-1
ASSHSGFTDTQY	12	TRBV3-1	TRBJ2-3
ASSLEGQETQPQH	13	TRBV5-1	TRBJ1-5
ASSSLGLLNTGELF	14	TRBV6-5	TRBJ2-2
ASSARDRGRTTEAF	14	TRBV5-6	TRBJ1-1
ASSLQGARADTQY	13	TRBV7-2	TRBJ2-3
ASSASQGAVYGYT	13	TRBV28	TRBJ1-2
AISGGGHASGNTIY	14	TRBV10-3	TRBJ1-3
ASSLLSIHTGELF	13	TRBV7-3	TRBJ2-2
ASSIQGDNQPQH	12	TRBV6-5	TRBJ1-5
SARGMGGESYEQY	13	TRBV20-1	TRBJ2-7
ASSHYRGPPDTQY	13	TRBV11-2	TRBJ2-3
ASSQDPSGRETQY	13	TRBV4-1	TRBJ2-5
ASSLAPREKLF	11	TRBV7-2	TRBJ1-4
ASSFQPNTGSEAF	13	TRBV7-9	TRBJ1-1
ASSQLGGSGQY	11	TRBV4-1	TRBJ2-7
ASSVAGAGGPLTDTQY	16	TRBV9	TRBJ2-3
ASSVGGARETQY	12	TRBV9	TRBJ2-5
ASSSLRTDTQY	11	TRBV18	TRBJ2-3
ASSYPRGATTYSNQPQH	17	TRBV6-6	TRBJ1-5
ASSVGVIAKNIQY	13	TRBV2	TRBJ2-4
ASTSTGMNTEAF	12	TRBV6-2/TRBV6-3	TRBJ1-1
SVESRGRVYGYT	12	TRBV29-1	TRBJ1-2
ASSPPPHRSLGEQY	14	TRBV14	TRBJ2-7
SARVSGGYTDTQY	13	TRBV20-1	TRBJ2-3
ASSSRPPGSNSPLH	14	TRBV12-3/TRBV12-4	TRBJ1-6
ASSLGERGTEKLF	13	TRBV5-1	TRBJ1-4
ASNPWDSTDTQY	12	TRBV28	TRBJ2-3
ASTGTVNLELF	11	TRBV6-2/TRBV6-3	TRBJ2-2
ASSPPDSTDTQY	12	TRBV5-4	TRBJ2-3
ASSLVPGQGIGEAF	14	TRBV5-6	TRBJ1-1
ASSLRGLDADTQY	13	TRBV12-3/TRBV12-4	TRBJ2-3
ASSPTYSPPYEQY	13	TRBV27	TRBJ2-7
AISSQELSTDTQY	13	TRBV10-3	TRBJ2-3
SVEDPTGPAYNEQF	14	TRBV29-1	TRBJ2-1
ASSYRDSSSYEQY	13	TRBV6-6	TRBJ2-7
ASSEPDRAQETQY	13	TRBV25-1	TRBJ2-5
ASSFSAANEKLF	12	TRBV12-3/TRBV12-4	TRBJ1-4
ASSAYSGGELF	11	TRBV7-2	TRBJ2-2
AIALDNYNEQF	11	TRBV2	TRBJ2-1
ASSLEGAGSPLH	12	TRBV7-9	TRBJ1-6
ASSQDTGANQPQH	13	TRBV3-1	TRBJ1-5
AIQTGVESEAF	11	TRBV10-3	TRBJ1-1
SASTEDEKLF	10	TRBV20-1	TRBJ1-4
ASSQLAGGYTQY	12	TRBV6-5	TRBJ2-3
SAVGGSGGHQETQY	14	TRBV20-1	TRBJ2-5
ASSFPDRVYGYT	12	TRBV5-4	TRBJ1-2